Below, 30 T cell receptor beta chains from the same sample are listed, as sequenced in a study of T cells in Graves' hyperthyroidism and ophthalmopathy (dated by TCRdb to between 2018 and 2021). The method was multiplex PCR. The sequencing machine was an Illumina HiSeq 2000. TCR beta CDR3 regions were amplified from RNA transcripts. A first-round RT-PCR of the TCR CDR3 used the HTBI primer set with the Qiagen OneStep RT-PCR kit. TCRdb reran the public reads through fastp at Q25 and MiXCR, keeping productive beta chains. Each entry merges the rows of one CDR3 protein and shows their most common DNA and genes. Across this sample there are about 380,000 distinct CDR3 sequences, with around 18% seen only once. The ten largest clones add up to 40% of the sample. The sample taken for sequencing was blood. All receptors come from a young man with Graves' ophthalmopathy.

This clonotype came up a few times. The CDR3 reads CASSLVSRPQHF. The CDR3 region has the DNA TGTGCCAGCAGTCTAGTCTCTCGGCCCCAGCATTTT. The V call is TRBV28, the J call TRBJ1-5; D gene unclear. The V gene lost 5 bases and the J gene lost 9 bases, with 11 bases spanning the gap. CDR3 length equals 12 residues. The germline V gene has CDR1 MDHEN and CDR2 SYDVKM.

This clonotype showed up just a few times. The rearrangement joins TRBV9 to TRBJ1-2; 7 bases are shared with TRBD1. The germline gives CDR1 SGDLS, CDR2 YYNGEE. The CDR3 covers 13 residues. The J segment lost 4 bases and the V segment lost 7 bases, leaving 7 bases of the junction unmatched. CDR3 in amino acids: CASGSGTAYGYTF. Here the CDR3 DNA reads TGTGCCAGCGGATCCGGGACAGCCTATGGCTACACCTTC.

This clonotype appeared many times. The chain recombines TRBV3-1 with TRBJ1-1; a possible D gene is TRBD1 (5 bases). Looked up from germline, CDR1 is LGHDT and CDR2 is YNNKEL (reference sequence). The CDR3 totals 15 residues. V lost 1 base and J 4 bases, leaving 13 bases between the germline ends. CDR3 nucleotide sequence: TGTGCCAGCAGCCAAGCAAATGAGGGGCGCACTGAAGCTTTCTTT. It is translated as CASSQANEGRTEAFF.

There are many counts of this clonotype. This chain joins TRBV5-1 and TRBJ2-3, with TRBD1 as a possible D gene (5 bases). This CDR3 has 14 residues. Trimming took 4 bases from V and 4 from J, leaving 13 bases between them. The germline CDR1 and CDR2 sequences are SGHRS and YFSETQ. As DNA, the CDR3 is TGCGCCAGCAGCCTGGAAGGGGATGCAGATACGCAGTATTTT. This translates into CASSLEGDADTQYF.

The rearrangement uses TRBV4-1 and TRBJ1-6; a weak D match, TRBD1 (5 bases). Deletions cut 4 bases from V and 5 bases from J, with 12 bases between. The CDR3 has 15 residues. Germline assignment: CDR1 MGHRA and CDR2 YSYEKL. CDR3: CASSLRGRDNSPLHF. Written as DNA, the CDR3 is TGCGCCAGCAGCCTCCGAGGCAGGGATAATTCACCCCTCCACTTT.

The V and J genes are TRBV7-6 and TRBJ1-3; maybe TRBD1 (6 bases). The CDR3 length is 14 residues. The germline V and J ends were trimmed by 5 bases and 10 bases, with 18 bases remaining between them. Per germline, CDR1 SGHVS and CDR2 FNYEAQ. The CDR3 nucleotides read TGTGCCAGCAGCGCCTACGAGAGGGGGAAAACCATATATTTT. It translates to CASSAYERGKTIYF.

V and J are TRBV20-1 and TRBJ1-5, with D possibly TRBD1 on 5 matching bases. The CDR3 sequence is 15 residues long. V gave up 3 bases and J gave up 4 bases, with 16 bases separating them. CDR1 is DFQATT and CDR2 is SNEGSKA in the germline V gene (reference sequence). The CDR3 loop reads CSASLPGRGNQPQHF. As DNA, the CDR3 is TGCAGTGCTAGTCTCCCGGGGCGGGGGAATCAGCCCCAGCATTTT.

This clonotype was seen repeatedly, ten times or more. The chain joins TRBV2 to TRBJ1-5, with 9 bases aligning to TRBD1. Unmatched junction bases numbered 4, after V lost 6 bases and J lost 4 bases. Germline CDR1 and CDR2: SNHLY and FYNNEI. The CDR3 has 14 residues. Here the CDR3 DNA reads TGTGCCAGCAGGCAGACAGGGGGGAATCAGCCCCAGCATTTT. Encoded protein: CASRQTGGNQPQHF.

This clonotype has more than one count but fewer than ten. V and J are TRBV24-1 and TRBJ1-1; 10 bases match TRBD1. J lost 12 bases, V lost 7 bases, and 10 bases had no gene match. This CDR3 comprises 13 residues. In germline, CDR1 is KGHDR, CDR2 SFDVKD. This CDR3 is CATSVGQGGPTFF. The CDR3 coding sequence is TGTGCCACCAGCGTCGGACAGGGGGGGCCAACTTTCTTT.

This clonotype was found a few times. The chain links TRBV5-4 to TRBJ2-7; D assignment may be TRBD1 or TRBD2 (7 bases each). Germline assignment: CDR1 SGHNT and CDR2 YYREEE (reference sequence). CDR3 length: 14 residues. V was pared by 6 bases and J by 5 bases, with 18 bases between. The CDR3 reads CASTRGGGRDEQYF. CDR3 sequence (DNA): TGTGCCAGCACCCGGGGAGGGGGCCGGGACGAGCAGTACTTC.

This clonotype came up many times. This chain connects TRBV3-1 to TRBJ1-2; D unclear. V dropped 0 bases and J dropped 1 base, with 9 bases sitting between them. The CDR3 is 15 residues long. Looked up from germline, CDR1 is LGHDT and CDR2 is YNNKEL (reference sequence). The CDR3 sequence: CASSQDERFNYGYTF. The CDR3 DNA reads as TGTGCCAGCAGCCAAGATGAGCGGTTTAACTATGGCTACACCTTC.

This clonotype was observed many times. V gene TRBV7-2 combines with J gene TRBJ2-3, with 7 bases aligning to TRBD2. The V and J ends lost 4 bases and 4 bases, in that order; junction bases with no gene match: 5. Germline CDR1 SGHTA, CDR2 FQGNSA. This CDR3 has 14 residues. CDR3 sequence reads: CASSSRRGADTQYF. In nucleotides, the CDR3 is TGTGCCAGCAGCTCGCGACGGGGGGCAGATACGCAGTATTTT.

This clonotype was recorded at least ten times. The rearrangement joins TRBV6-1 to TRBJ2-7, with 11 positions matching TRBD1. With V trimmed by 2 bases and J by 2 bases, 11 bases remained unmatched. Germline loops: CDR1 MNHNS, CDR2 SASEGT. The CDR3 runs 18 residues. Here the CDR3 DNA reads TGTGCCAGCAGTGAACCCACGTGGGGGGGACAGGGGGCCTACGAGCAGTACTTC. This gives the protein CASSEPTWGGQGAYEQYF.

The CDR3 bases are TGTGCCAGCAGGGAGACAGGGCGCCTACCCACAGATACGCAGTATTTT. Translated, it gives CASRETGRLPTDTQYF. The chain couples TRBV12-3 or TRBV12-4 to TRBJ2-3; 7 nucleotides line up with TRBD1. V dropped 6 bases and J dropped 2; count of bases not matched to a gene: 11. The length of the CDR3 is 16 residues.

This clonotype was counted only a few times. V usage is TRBV6-5 and J usage is TRBJ2-1; D could derive from TRBD1 or TRBD2 (7 bases each). The germline V gene encodes CDR1 MNHEY and CDR2 SVGAGI. V was pared by 2 bases and J by 4 bases, with 15 bases between. CDR3 length equals 16 residues. The DNA for the CDR3 is TGTGCCAGCAGTTACCAGGGGGGGGGGGAGTACAATGAGCAGTTCTTC. Amino acids: CASSYQGGGEYNEQFF.

This clonotype turned up a few times. The chain carries TRBV12-3 or TRBV12-4 and TRBJ2-3; perhaps D is TRBD1 or TRBD2 (5 bases each). Trimming removed 1 base at V and 2 bases at J, with 13 bases between. The CDR3 is 16 amino acids. The chain's CDR3 is CASSLDGGTFTDTQYF. The CDR3 DNA is TGTGCCAGCAGTTTAGATGGTGGGACGTTCACAGATACGCAGTATTTT.

The gene calls are TRBV12-3 or TRBV12-4 and TRBJ2-6; 8 bases map to TRBD1. J gave up 1 base and V 6 bases, and 14 bases lay outside the gene matches. CDR3 length: 19 residues. CDR3 DNA: TGTGCCAGCAGCCTTACCCGTCCAGGGGGCGCATCTGGGGCCAACGTCCTGACTTTC. Amino acids: CASSLTRPGGASGANVLTF.

The table lists this clonotype with many counts. The chain links TRBV11-2 to TRBJ2-5; D is possibly TRBD2 (6 bases). V was trimmed by 9 bases and J by 5 bases, leaving 16 bases between them. Germline V gene sequence: CDR1 SGHAT, CDR2 FQNNGV. This CDR3 is built from 13 residues. CDR3 coding DNA: TGTGCCAGTACCGTGGGGGGAAGGGAGACCCAGTACTTC. It is translated as CASTVGGRETQYF.

In this sample, this clonotype turned up many times. The chain joins TRBV28 to TRBJ2-5; the D gene is possibly TRBD1 (6 bases). V lost 4 bases and J lost 2, with 20 bases in between. The germline CDR1 and CDR2 sequences are MDHEN and SYDVKM. The CDR3 has 17 amino acids. CDR3 sequence: CASSSSKRGWTQETQYF. CDR3 nucleotides: TGTGCCAGCAGTTCCTCCAAAAGGGGGTGGACTCAAGAGACCCAGTACTTC.

This clonotype was observed at least ten times. The rearrangement joins TRBV7-9 to TRBJ2-7; the D is unclear. The CDR3 totals 13 residues. V shed 3 bases and J shed 5 bases, with 11 bases lying between them. The V gene's germline CDR1 is SEHNR and CDR2 FQNEAQ (reference sequence). In nucleotides, the CDR3 is TGTGCCAGCAGCTTGGTAGATTTCCACGAGCAGTACTTC. Protein sequence: CASSLVDFHEQYF. Based on the CDR3 plus reference TRBV7-9 and TRBJ2-7, the full variable domain is DTGVSQNPRHKITKRGQNVTFRCDPISEHNRLYWYRQTLGQGPEFLTYFQNEAQLEKSRLLSDRFSAERPKGSFSTLEIQRTEQGDSAMYLCASSLVDFHEQYFGPGTRLTVT.

This clonotype was detected a few times. CDR3 sequence reads: CASSPLEKLFF. CDR3 coding DNA: TGTGCCAGCAGCCCGTTAGAAAAACTGTTTTTT. The genes are TRBV27 and TRBJ1-4; D is unclear. This CDR3 is 11 amino acids long. CDR1 and CDR2 from the germline V gene are MNHEY and SMNVEV (reference sequence). The V end was cut by 6 bases, the J end by 8 bases, with 7 bases between.

Written as DNA, the CDR3 is TGTGCCAGCAGCTTCACAGTGGACTCCTACAATGAGCAGTTCTTC. Translation: CASSFTVDSYNEQFF. This sequence joins TRBV7-9 and TRBJ2-1; D ambiguous. The CDR3 has 15 amino acids. Trimming shortened V by 3 bases and J by 0 bases, and 9 bases separated the two germline ends. Germline loops: CDR1 SEHNR, CDR2 FQNEAQ (reference sequence).

Many counts were recorded for this clonotype. This chain links TRBV6-5 with TRBJ2-5, with D possibly called TRBD1 or TRBD2 (5 bases each). CDR1 and CDR2 from the germline V gene are MNHEY and SVGAGI. Trimming removed 2 bases at V and 7 bases at J, with 14 bases between. The CDR3 extends over 14 amino acids. The CDR3 loop is CASSYGADGGTQYF. CDR3 in DNA: TGTGCCAGCAGTTACGGGGCCGATGGGGGGACCCAGTACTTC.

The chain couples TRBV18 to TRBJ1-1, with D perhaps TRBD1 (6 bases). CDR1 KGHSH and CDR2 LQKENI come from the germline V gene. The CDR3 totals 16 residues. V lost 5 bases and J 3 bases, leaving 19 bases between the germline ends. DNA for the CDR3: TGTGCCAGCTCATCCGGAGGGGCAGGGGTGGACACTGAAGCTTTCTTT. This encodes CASSSGGAGVDTEAFF.

As concerns this clonotype: A junction boundary mismatches the germline segment, possibly from a read error. The V and J genes are TRBV3-1 and TRBJ1-6; D is perhaps TRBD1 (5 bases). This CDR3 region has 16 residues. From germline, CDR1 is LGHDT and CDR2 YNNKEL (reference sequence). The CDR3 DNA sequence: TGTGCCAGCAGCCAAGAAGGAACAGGCTCGAATTCACCCCCCCACTTT. It encodes CASSQEGTGSNSPPHF.

This clonotype was detected ten times or more. This chain uses TRBV18 with TRBJ2-5; the match to TRBD1 covers 8 bases. The junction had 2 bases not matched to a gene; V was cut back by 3 bases and J by 5 bases. Germline CDR1 and CDR2: KGHSH and LQKENI. The CDR3 length is 13 residues. In nucleotides, the CDR3 is TGTGCCAGCTCACCCCGGGACAGGGAGACCCAGTACTTC. Amino acid sequence: CASSPRDRETQYF.

This clonotype has at least ten counts. The V gene is TRBV6-1, the J gene TRBJ1-1; D might be TRBD1 (5 bases). The CDR3 totals 15 residues. Germline V gives CDR1 MNHNS, CDR2 SASEGT. The V gene lost 6 bases and the J gene lost 3 bases, with 17 bases spanning the gap. As DNA, the CDR3 is TGTGCCAGCAGGGCCCAAAACCGGGGGTACACTGAAGCTTTCTTT. Encoded protein: CASRAQNRGYTEAFF.

The chain has TRBV29-1 and TRBJ2-6; D is perhaps TRBD2 (5 bases). In germline, CDR1 is SQVTM, CDR2 ANQGSEA. V shed 6 bases and J shed 2 bases, with 20 bases lying between them. The CDR3 length is 17 residues. CDR3 region: CSVSQEVWRTGANVLTF. The CDR3 DNA reads as TGCAGCGTCTCCCAGGAAGTTTGGAGGACTGGGGCCAACGTCCTGACTTTC.

This clonotype was seen a handful of times. This sequence joins TRBV24-1 and TRBJ2-5; TRBD1 matches at 9 bases. Germline V lookup: CDR1 KGHDR, CDR2 SFDVKD. The V gene end was trimmed by 2 bases and the J gene end by 5 bases; junction bases not matched to a gene: 2. The CDR3 runs to 14 residues. CDR3 amino acids: CATSDSGQGETQYF. The CDR3 DNA reads as TGTGCCACCAGTGATTCCGGACAGGGGGAGACCCAGTACTTC.

This clonotype appeared many times. The gene calls are TRBV28 and TRBJ2-4, with 10 positions matching TRBD1. The V and J ends lost 4 bases and 6 bases, in that order; junction bases with no gene match: 3. Germline CDR1 MDHEN, CDR2 SYDVKM. The length of the CDR3 is 14 residues. DNA of the CDR3: TGTGCCAGCAGTTGGGACAGGGGCCCAAACATTCAGTACTTC. This gives the protein CASSWDRGPNIQYF. Looking up the rest from reference TRBV28 and TRBJ2-4 gives the full variable domain: DVKVTQSSRYLVKRTGEKVFLECVQDMDHENMFWYRQDPGLGLRLIYFSYDVKMKEKGDIPEGYSVSREKKERFSLILESASTNQTSMYLCASSWDRGPNIQYFGAGTRLSVL.